This TCR beta chain was documented in a study of neurological immune-mediated disorders. The study's findings and limits: TCR clonal expansion peaked in HTLV-1-associated myelopathy patients and was lowest in multiple sclerosis patients.

TCRdb recomputed calls from the 5' RACE reads with MiXCR, one row per CDR3 protein. Among approximately 50,000 distinct CDR3 sequences listed, around 3.5% were seen once. The unsorted libraries were generated from a total of 2 million PBMCs, which had been stored in RNAlater at -80 C. The CDR3 is 14 residues long. CDR1 and CDR2 from the germline V gene are MDHEN and SYDVKM. Trimming removed 8 bases from V and 6 bases from J, with 18 bases in between. At least ten counts were recorded for this clonotype. What it binds is not known. A much larger clonotype is one base distant, so this may be a read error.

This TCR came from a man aged 55 to 70 with multiple sclerosis. Sequencing was done on a sample of PBMCs. The chain combines TRBV28 with TRBJ2-3; perhaps D is TRBD1 or TRBD2 (5 bases each). CDR3 loop: CASHGDRRSDTQYF. CDR3 bases: TGTGCCAGCCACGGGGACCGGAGGTCCGATACGCAGTATTTT.